These 27 T cell receptor beta chains originate from one sample sequenced in a study of blood T cell repertoires in COVID-19. Clones were read by immunoSEQ multiplex PCR, and TCRdb kept only the in-frame ones, dropping some. This sample yields 330,000 or so clones, of which around 90% are seen a single time; less than 5% belongs to the top ten. Sequences were obtained from peripheral blood. Receptors originate from a woman aged 60-70 years with COVID-19, enrolled during active disease.

The CDR3 coding sequence is TGTGCCAGCAGGAAACAGGGGTTGGACACTGAAGCTTTCTTT. This sequence encodes CASRKQGLDTEAFF. The chain carries TRBV6-6 and TRBJ1-1; 7 bases agree with TRBD1. The CDR3 has 14 amino acids. Unmatched junction bases numbered 7, after V lost 6 bases and J lost 3 bases. Germline loops: CDR1 MNHNY, CDR2 SVGAGI (reference sequence).

V is TRBV7-3 and J is TRBJ1-3; no clear D. Germline CDR1 is SGHTA and CDR2 is FQGTGA. V dropped 5 bases and J dropped 2 bases, with 13 bases sitting between them. CDR3 length: 15 residues. The chain's CDR3 is CASSERDIPGNTIYF. CDR3 DNA: TGTGCCAGCAGCGAGCGCGATATCCCTGGAAACACCATATATTTT.

The chain carries TRBV3-1 (or the pseudogene TRBV3-2) and TRBJ2-4; TRBD2 aligns across 8 bases. CDR3 length: 18 amino acids. Germline-derived CDR1 and CDR2 are LGHDT and YNNKEL (reference sequence). With 1 base clipped from V and 3 bases from J, the junction kept 11 bases outside the gene matches. CDR3 sequence (DNA): TGTGCCAGCAGCCAAGTTTCCGGCGGGGGGCTCCTCAAAAACATTCAGTACTTC. Translating gives CASSQVSGGGLLKNIQYF.

The table lists this clone with a count of one. The chain employs TRBV18 and TRBJ1-3, with D uncertain. This CDR3 region has 15 residues. With 2 bases removed from V and 0 bases from J, the gap between germline ends came to 8 bases. Germline V gives CDR1 KGHSH, CDR2 LQKENI. The CDR3 reads CASSPNSGSGNTIYF. The CDR3 DNA reads TGTGCCAGCTCACCAAATTCGGGCTCTGGAAACACCATATATTTT.

The J gene is TRBJ2-2, the V gene TRBV14, with 9 bases that match TRBD2. Germline V CDR1 and CDR2: SGHDN, FVKESK. The CDR3 length is 15 residues. J was trimmed by 5 bases and V by 4 bases; bases with no gene match: 5. CDR3 sequence (DNA): TGTGCCAGCAGCCCGCGGGGGGGCCCGACCGGGGAGCTGTTTTTT. Translating it yields CASSPRGGPTGELFF.

V usage is TRBV6-5 and J usage is TRBJ1-4; tentatively, D is TRBD1 (5 bases). V lost 6 bases to trimming and J lost 10 bases, with 21 bases between them. Germline-derived CDR1 and CDR2 are MNHEY and SVGAGI. The CDR3 has 15 residues. CDR3 coding DNA: TGTGCCAGCAGAGAGTCGGGCCAGGCAACAGGAAAACTGTTTTTT. It codes for CASRESGQATGKLFF.

The genes are TRBV11-2 and TRBJ1-2, with D maybe TRBD1 (5 bases). This CDR3 contains 14 residues. Trimming took off 1 base at V and 4 bases at J, with 10 bases between the two ends. CDR1 and CDR2 from the germline V gene are SGHAT and FQNNGV. The CDR3 is CASSLGSGPYGYTF. The CDR3 DNA reads as TGTGCCAGCAGCTTAGGCTCAGGGCCCTATGGCTACACCTTC.

This chain uses TRBV3-1 (or the pseudogene TRBV3-2) with TRBJ1-5, with 8 nucleotides matching TRBD1. There are 14 residues in the CDR3. The germline gives CDR1 LGHDT, CDR2 YNNKEL (reference sequence). The V segment lost 4 bases and the J segment 3 bases; nucleotides outside the gene matches: 2. CDR3: CASSLGQVNQPQHF. CDR3 nucleotide sequence: TGTGCCAGCAGCCTGGGACAGGTCAATCAGCCCCAGCATTTT.

V and J are TRBV20-1 and TRBJ2-2; TRBD2 matches 10 bases. Germline assignment: CDR1 DFQATT and CDR2 SNEGSKA (reference sequence). V trimming: 3 bases; J trimming: 7 bases; junction bases outside the gene matches: 5. CDR3 length: 14 residues. The CDR3: CSASASGGNGELFF. The CDR3 nucleotides are TGCAGTGCTAGTGCTAGCGGGGGTAACGGGGAGCTGTTTTTT.

The gene calls are TRBV28 and TRBJ2-6, with D possibly being TRBD1 (5 bases). The V gene lost 7 bases and the J gene lost 0 bases, with 13 bases spanning the gap. The CDR3 covers 16 residues. The germline CDR1 and CDR2 sequences are MDHEN and SYDVKM. DNA for the CDR3: TGTGCCAGCAAGGGCAGGGCAAGCTCTGGGGCCAACGTCCTGACTTTC. Residues: CASKGRASSGANVLTF. Together with reference TRBV28 and TRBJ2-6, the CDR3 gives the full variable domain: DVKVTQSSRYLVKRTGEKVFLECVQDMDHENMFWYRQDPGLGLRLIYFSYDVKMKEKGDIPEGYSVSREKKERFSLILESASTNQTSMYLCASKGRASSGANVLTFGAGSRLTVL.

This clone appeared a few times. The chain has TRBV5-4 and TRBJ1-1, with 12 bases lining up with TRBD1. The J segment lost 4 bases and the V segment lost 5 bases, leaving 9 bases of the junction unmatched. The germline CDR1 and CDR2 sequences are SGHNT and YYREEE (reference sequence). The CDR3 sequence is 16 residues long. The CDR3 bases are TGTGCCAGCAGATCCCGGGACAGGGGGCGGCTCACTGAAGCTTTCTTT. It translates to CASRSRDRGRLTEAFF.

The chain is built from TRBV12-5 and TRBJ2-2, with D tentatively TRBD1 (5 bases). The CDR3 covers 15 residues. Germline V CDR1 and CDR2: LGHNT, FRNRAP. V lost 0 bases to trimming and J lost 5 bases, with 10 bases between them. CDR3 DNA: TGTGCTAGTGGTTTGGTAAGGGGCAGGACCGGGGAGCTGTTTTTT. It yields the protein CASGLVRGRTGELFF.

The gene calls are TRBV7-9 and TRBJ2-1; TRBD1 might be the D (6 bases). Trimming took off 5 bases at V and 2 bases at J, with 10 bases between the two ends. The CDR3 sequence is 14 residues long. Germline V gene lookup returns CDR1 SEHNR and CDR2 FQNEAQ (reference sequence). The DNA of the CDR3 is TGTGCCAGCAGCATTGGACAGACCTACAATGAGCAGTTCTTC. Protein product: CASSIGQTYNEQFF.

The CDR3 DNA is TGTGCCAGTACCGGGGGAGGGAGAAGCAATCAGCCCCAGCATTTT. It specifies CASTGGGRSNQPQHF. The chain has TRBV19 and TRBJ1-5, with D possibly TRBD1 on 5 matching bases. This CDR3 has 15 amino acids. In germline, CDR1 is LNHDA, CDR2 SQIVND (reference sequence). Between the trimmed V and J ends, which lost 7 bases and 1 base, there was a span of 14 bases.

The rearrangement links TRBV14 to TRBJ2-1; D not resolved. The CDR3 sequence is 12 residues long. CDR1 is SGHDN, CDR2 FVKESK, per germline. Between the trimmed V and J ends, which lost 4 bases and 8 bases, there was a span of 9 bases. CDR3 sequence reads: CASSPQWHEQFF. Written as DNA, the CDR3 is TGTGCCAGCAGCCCACAGTGGCATGAGCAGTTCTTC.

V gene TRBV18 combines with J gene TRBJ1-4; possibly TRBD1 for D (6 bases). The ends were cut back, 6 bases at V and 0 bases at J, with 14 bases in the middle. The CDR3 covers 16 residues. In germline, CDR1 is KGHSH, CDR2 LQKENI. CDR3 sequence reads: CASSTTGGATNEKLFF. The CDR3 nucleotides read TGTGCCAGCTCGACGACAGGAGGTGCAACTAATGAAAAACTGTTTTTT.

J is TRBJ1-2 and V is TRBV6-5; a weak D match, TRBD1 (6 bases). Germline CDR1 MNHEY, CDR2 SVGAGI. This CDR3 has 13 amino acids. Trimming took off 6 bases at V and 2 bases at J, with 10 bases between the two ends. CDR3 sequence reads: CASRQGWNYGYTF. The CDR3 nucleotides are TGTGCCAGCAGACAGGGATGGAACTATGGCTACACCTTC.

The V and J genes are TRBV18 and TRBJ2-1; 9 positions match TRBD2. The CDR3 runs to 16 residues. Germline assignment: CDR1 KGHSH and CDR2 LQKENI. V lost 0 bases, J lost 4 bases, and 4 bases stayed unmatched. The CDR3 region is CASSPPLTSGYNEQFF. The CDR3 region has the DNA TGTGCCAGCTCACCACCGCTTACTAGCGGGTACAATGAGCAGTTCTTC.

This rearrangement joins TRBV11-2 to TRBJ2-2; D is perhaps TRBD1 (5 bases). The CDR3 has 15 amino acids. Trimming took off 3 bases at V and 1 base at J, with 9 bases between the two ends. Germline CDR1 is SGHAT and CDR2 is FQNNGV. The CDR3 spells CASSLPTGNTGELFF. Written as DNA, the CDR3 is TGTGCCAGCAGCTTGCCTACAGGGAACACCGGGGAGCTGTTTTTT. Variable domain in full (rest from reference TRBV11-2 and TRBJ2-2): EAGVAQSPRYKIIEKRQSVAFWCNPISGHATLYWYQQILGQGPKLLIQFQNNGVVDDSQLPKDRFSAERLKGVDSTLKIQPAKLEDSAVYLCASSLPTGNTGELFFGEGSRLTVL.

The sample holds a few counts of this clone. This sequence joins TRBV3-1 (or the pseudogene TRBV3-2) and TRBJ2-1, with 10 nucleotides matching TRBD2. The CDR3 is made up of 14 amino acids. With 4 bases clipped from V and 6 bases from J, the junction kept 3 bases outside the gene matches. Germline V lookup: CDR1 LGHDT, CDR2 YNNKEL (reference sequence). The CDR3 nucleotides read TGTGCCAGCAGCCGGGCTAGCGGGAGCAATGAGCAGTTCTTC. Translation: CASSRASGSNEQFF.

V is TRBV4-1 and J is TRBJ2-1, with 9 bases fitting TRBD2. The CDR3 is made up of 13 amino acids. Germline CDR1 reads MGHRA; CDR2 reads YSYEKL. Losses at the gene ends were 1 base for V and 8 bases for J; bases not matched to a gene: 0. The CDR3 nucleotides are TGCGCCAGCAGCCAAGGACTAGCGGATGAGCAGTTCTTC. Protein product: CASSQGLADEQFF.

CDR3 sequence: CASSIGRVGSQPQHF. As DNA, the CDR3 is TGTGCCAGTAGTATCGGCAGGGTTGGGTCCCAGCCCCAGCATTTT. The J gene is TRBJ1-5, the V gene TRBV19; tentative D call: TRBD1 (5 bases). The CDR3 is made up of 15 amino acids. Germline values: CDR1 LNHDA, CDR2 SQIVND (reference sequence). V was shortened by 3 bases and J by 7 bases, with 16 bases between the two germline ends.

J is TRBJ1-1 and V is TRBV12-3 or TRBV12-4, with no clear D. The CDR3 loop spans 12 amino acids. Trimming removed 5 bases at V and 7 bases at J, with 11 bases between. This CDR3 reads CASSPQYGEAFF. CDR3 DNA sequence: TGTGCCAGCAGTCCACAGTACGGTGAAGCTTTCTTT.

V gene TRBV5-5 combines with J gene TRBJ1-1, with 9 bases that match TRBD1. Trimming took 5 bases from V and 3 from J; bases not matched to a gene: 11. CDR3 length: 16 amino acids. Per germline, CDR1 SGHKS and CDR2 YYEKEE (reference sequence). The CDR3 reads CASSWGQGAGYTEAFF. The CDR3 DNA is TGTGCCAGCAGTTGGGGACAGGGCGCCGGGTACACTGAAGCTTTCTTT.

V gene TRBV5-1 combines with J gene TRBJ1-6, with a tentative D call TRBD1 (6 bases). Germline loops: CDR1 SGHRS, CDR2 YFSETQ. The CDR3 runs to 15 residues. Trimming removed 4 bases from V and 7 bases from J, with 15 bases in between. The CDR3 spells CASSPGGRGNSPLHF. In nucleotides, the CDR3 is TGCGCCAGCAGCCCCGGCGGGAGGGGGAATTCACCCCTCCACTTT.

The CDR3 spells CSALRAGEQFF. In nucleotides, the CDR3 is TGCAGTGCGCTTCGTGCGGGCGAGCAGTTCTTC. The chain has TRBV20-1 and TRBJ2-1; weak D call: TRBD2 (5 bases). The CDR3 consists of 11 residues. The germline V gene has CDR1 DFQATT and CDR2 SNEGSKA (reference sequence). Trimming removed 6 bases at V and 10 bases at J, with 13 bases between.

This clone appeared a single time. The genes are TRBV5-1 and TRBJ2-1; no clear D gene. Germline CDR1 and CDR2: SGHRS and YFSETQ. The CDR3 loop spans 13 amino acids. Trimming shortened V by 4 bases and J by 7 bases, and 12 bases separated the two germline ends. The CDR3 spells CASSLDVVNEQFF. The CDR3 DNA reads as TGCGCCAGCAGCCTGGATGTCGTTAATGAGCAGTTCTTC.